Below are 30 T cell receptor beta chains sequenced from a single sample in a study of PD-L1 blockade in urothelial cancer. Sequenced by immunoSEQ multiplex PCR; TCRdb stores in-frame clones only, minus some. The sample consists of 75,000 to 90,000 clones, more than 75% of them appearing once. The specimen was PBMCs, collected around atezolizumab (anti-PD-L1) treatment. These receptors were obtained from a man between 65 and 79 years old with urothelial cancer.

The rearrangement joins TRBV2 to TRBJ2-4; no definite D call. Looked up from germline, CDR1 is SNHLY and CDR2 is FYNNEI. The CDR3 runs to 12 residues. Trimming took off 3 bases at V and 7 bases at J, with 7 bases between the two ends. This CDR3 is CASSDDLNIQYF. The DNA of the CDR3 is TGTGCCAGCAGTGACGACTTGAACATTCAGTACTTC.

The V and J genes are TRBV9 and TRBJ2-1; TRBD2 matches at 7 bases. The CDR3 is made up of 17 amino acids. Germline V gives CDR1 SGDLS, CDR2 YYNGEE. The junction had 8 bases not matched to a gene; V was cut back by 0 bases and J by 2 bases. Here the CDR3 reads CASSVAPSSGTYNEQFF. The CDR3 nucleotides read TGTGCCAGCAGCGTAGCCCCCTCTAGCGGAACCTACAATGAGCAGTTCTTC.

The chain combines TRBV5-4 with TRBJ1-1, with a weak D call TRBD1 (5 bases). The CDR3 sequence is 13 residues long. V was trimmed by 4 bases and J by 5 bases, leaving 12 bases between them. Germline CDR1 and CDR2: SGHNT and YYREEE (reference sequence). The CDR3 DNA is TGTGCCAGCAGCACACGAAGGGGTACTGAAGCTTTCTTT. Protein sequence: CASSTRRGTEAFF.

This chain uses TRBV6-6 with TRBJ2-7; possibly TRBD1 for D (6 bases). Germline assignment: CDR1 MNHNY and CDR2 SVGAGI (reference sequence). V lost 8 bases and J 3 bases, leaving 14 bases between the germline ends. The CDR3 spans 13 residues. Here the CDR3 reads CASAYRDNYEQYF. The CDR3 bases are TGTGCCAGCGCCTACCGGGACAACTACGAGCAGTACTTC.

This clone was seen a single time. This sequence joins TRBV7-3 and TRBJ2-1; 8 bases are a match to TRBD2. This CDR3 spans 16 amino acids. The V and J ends lost 1 base and 4 bases, in that order; junction bases with no gene match: 6. Germline CDR1 is SGHTA and CDR2 is FQGTGA. CDR3 sequence reads: CASSLMGGGPYNEQFF. CDR3 nucleotides: TGTGCCAGCAGCTTAATGGGCGGGGGGCCGTACAATGAGCAGTTCTTC.

The V and J genes are TRBV4-1 and TRBJ1-6; TRBD1 agrees at 7 bases. The CDR3 sequence is 18 residues long. The germline V gene encodes CDR1 MGHRA and CDR2 YSYEKL. Losses at the gene ends were 0 bases for V and 0 bases for J; bases not matched to a gene: 5. The CDR3 DNA reads TGCGCCAGCAGCCAAGAAGGGGGCCTTAGCTCCTATAATTCACCCCTCCACTTT. Encoded protein: CASSQEGGLSSYNSPLHF.

This clone has more than one count but fewer than ten. V usage is TRBV19 and J usage is TRBJ2-2; D unclear. Trimming shortened V by 7 bases and J by 1 base, and 13 bases separated the two germline ends. Germline CDR1 and CDR2: LNHDA and SQIVND (reference sequence). This CDR3 region has 15 residues. Here the CDR3 DNA reads TGTGCCAGTACTCTGGCGCAGCGGAACACCGGGGAGCTGTTTTTT. Translation gives CASTLAQRNTGELFF.

This clone has just one count. The rearrangement links TRBV7-9 to TRBJ2-3, with 7 nucleotides matching TRBD2. The J segment lost 2 bases and the V segment lost 3 bases, leaving 5 bases of the junction unmatched. Germline V lookup: CDR1 SEHNR, CDR2 FQNEAQ (reference sequence). The length of the CDR3 is 15 residues. The CDR3 spells CASSFSSGYTDTQYF. The CDR3 DNA follows: TGTGCCAGCAGCTTTTCTAGCGGTTACACAGATACGCAGTATTTT.

The chain joins TRBV7-8 to TRBJ2-7; 7 nucleotides match TRBD1. The V gene's germline CDR1 is SGHVS and CDR2 FQNEAQ. The CDR3 totals 14 residues. V trimming: 5 bases; J trimming: 4 bases; junction bases outside the gene matches: 8. This CDR3 is CASSLTGLGYEQYF. CDR3 in DNA: TGTGCCAGCAGCCTGACAGGGCTGGGGTACGAGCAGTACTTC.

V is TRBV5-1 and J is TRBJ1-1; maybe TRBD1 (5 bases). The germline V gene encodes CDR1 SGHRS and CDR2 YFSETQ. Trimming left V 0 bases short and J 4 bases short, with 16 bases between. The CDR3 has 16 residues. This CDR3 reads CASSLARRGKSTEAFF. The CDR3, as DNA: TGCGCCAGCAGCTTGGCCAGAAGGGGAAAGAGCACTGAAGCTTTCTTT. The entire variable domain, with the rest obtained from reference TRBV5-1 and TRBJ1-1, is as follows: KAGVTQTPRYLIKTRGQQVTLSCSPISGHRSVSWYQQTPGQGLQFLFEYFSETQRNKGNFPGRFSGRQFSNSRSEMNVSTLELGDSALYLCASSLARRGKSTEAFFGQGTRLTVV.

The CDR3 sequence is CASSPEDYGYTF. The CDR3 DNA reads as TGCGCCAGCAGCCCCGAGGACTATGGCTACACCTTC. The chain links TRBV5-1 to TRBJ1-2; the D is unclear. CDR3 length: 12 residues. Germline lookup yields CDR1 SGHRS and CDR2 YFSETQ. V lost 4 bases to trimming and J lost 3 bases, with 7 bases between them.

The chain is built from TRBV9 and TRBJ2-7, with D possibly being TRBD2 (7 bases). The germline gives CDR1 SGDLS, CDR2 YYNGEE. CDR3 length: 18 amino acids. V gave up 0 bases and J gave up 3 bases, with 22 bases separating them. Here the CDR3 DNA reads TGTGCCAGCAGCGTAGTGGGGGGGGACAATCAACCCTACTACGAGCAGTACTTC. Protein: CASSVVGGDNQPYYEQYF.

The J gene is TRBJ1-1, the V gene TRBV4-3; D remains unclear. The V end lost 4 bases, the J end lost 1 base, and 10 bases lay between the germline ends. This CDR3 has 14 residues. CDR1 and CDR2 from the germline V gene are LGHNA and YSLEER. CDR3 sequence: CASSPSVANTEAFF. In nucleotides, the CDR3 is TGCGCCAGCAGCCCAAGCGTAGCGAACACTGAAGCTTTCTTT.

The rearrangement links TRBV30 to TRBJ2-3; weak D call: TRBD1 (5 bases). Germline CDR1 GTSNPN, CDR2 SVGIG (reference sequence). Trimming stripped 3 bases from V and 0 bases from J, with 10 bases between. The CDR3 has 14 residues. The DNA of the CDR3 is TGTGCCTGGAGCGCAGGGCAAAGCACAGATACGCAGTATTTT. This gives the protein CAWSAGQSTDTQYF.

The gene calls are TRBV19 and TRBJ2-1, with D tentatively TRBD2 (6 bases). This CDR3 comprises 16 residues. CDR1 and CDR2 from the germline V gene are LNHDA and SQIVND (reference sequence). With 1 base removed from V and 3 bases from J, the gap between germline ends came to 13 bases. CDR3 in amino acids: CASSIASGLLYNEQFF. The CDR3 nucleotides are TGTGCCAGTAGTATAGCCTCGGGACTCCTCTACAATGAGCAGTTCTTC.

The CDR3 nucleotides read TGCGCCAGCAGCCGGGGCAACACTGAAGCTTTCTTT. It encodes CASSRGNTEAFF. The rearrangement links TRBV4-1 to TRBJ1-1; a weak D match, TRBD1 (5 bases). CDR3 size: 12 residues. CDR1 is MGHRA and CDR2 is YSYEKL in the germline V gene. The V and J ends lost 4 bases and 2 bases respectively, with 5 bases between them.

The V gene is TRBV21-1, the J gene TRBJ2-7; the DNA was not compared with TRBD1, the D call given in the table. TRBV21-1 is tagged as a pseudogene. This CDR3 comprises 13 residues. The CDR3 DNA sequence: TGTGCCAGCAGCAGGGACACCTCCTACGAGCAGTACTTC. This translates into CASSRDTSYEQYF.

The chain recombines TRBV7-6 with TRBJ2-3; D unclear. Trimming left V 1 base short and J 4 bases short, with 15 bases between. CDR3 length: 16 amino acids. Per the germline V gene, CDR1 is SGHVS and CDR2 is FNYEAQ. CDR3 protein: CASSLDTTLSADTQYF. The CDR3 DNA follows: TGTGCCAGCAGCTTAGACACAACTCTAAGCGCAGATACGCAGTATTTT.

The table lists this clone with a count of one. The V call is TRBV15, the J call TRBJ2-7; tentative D call: TRBD2 (6 bases). This CDR3 is 15 amino acids long. Trimming cost V 0 bases and J 1 base, with 10 bases left between them. From germline, CDR1 is LNHNV and CDR2 YYDKDF (reference sequence). For the CDR3, the DNA is TGTGCCACCAGCAGAGAACGGGGGTCATCCTACGAGCAGTACTTC. Its protein product is CATSRERGSSYEQYF.

The V and J genes are TRBV5-1 and TRBJ2-1; 7 bases are a match to TRBD1. From germline, CDR1 is SGHRS and CDR2 YFSETQ. There are 14 residues in the CDR3. J lost 2 bases, V lost 4 bases, and 3 bases had no gene match. CDR3 nucleotides: TGCGCCAGCAGCCCGGGGACAGCCTACAATGAGCAGTTCTTC. Protein product: CASSPGTAYNEQFF.

The chain carries TRBV5-1 and TRBJ2-2, with D perhaps TRBD1 (5 bases). Germline lookup yields CDR1 SGHRS and CDR2 YFSETQ. The CDR3 runs to 16 residues. V was pared by 4 bases and J by 3 bases, with 16 bases between. The DNA of the CDR3 is TGCGCCAGCAGCCCGAGACAGCCCCCCGACACCGGGGAGCTGTTTTTT. Its protein is CASSPRQPPDTGELFF.

The chain carries TRBV5-1 and TRBJ2-7, with 7 nucleotides matching TRBD1. Germline trimming cut 0 bases from V and 3 bases from J; bases unmatched to any gene: 6. Germline V CDR1 and CDR2: SGHRS, YFSETQ. The CDR3 has 15 residues. The CDR3 coding sequence is TGCGCCAGCAGCTTGGATGGCAGGGGGATCTACGAGCAGTACTTC. Amino acid sequence: CASSLDGRGIYEQYF.

The rearrangement links TRBV4-1 to TRBJ2-1, with 11 bases fitting TRBD2. The V gene's germline CDR1 is MGHRA and CDR2 YSYEKL. This CDR3 is 16 amino acids long. Trimming took 0 bases from V and 2 from J; bases not matched to a gene: 0. The CDR3 is CASSQETSGTYNEQFF. CDR3 nucleotides: TGCGCCAGCAGCCAAGAGACTAGCGGGACCTACAATGAGCAGTTCTTC.

To note about this clone: An end of the junction does not agree with germline; a read error may underlie this. V and J are TRBV27 and TRBJ2-3; possible D gene TRBD2, 7 bases. Per germline, CDR1 MNHEY and CDR2 SMNVEV (reference sequence). The CDR3 runs to 12 residues. The CDR3 sequence: CASSFEGGALNF. The CDR3, as DNA: TGTGCCAGCAGTTTCGAGGGGGGGGCCTTGAATTTT.

This chain links TRBV10-3 with TRBJ2-1; 12 bases agree with TRBD2. The trim removed 3 bases at V and 7 bases at J, leaving 7 bases unmatched. The CDR3 consists of 16 residues. Per germline, CDR1 ENHRY and CDR2 SYGVKD. CDR3 DNA sequence: TGTGCCATCAGTGATAGTCTAGCGGGGGGGAGGAATGAGCAGTTCTTC. Translated, it gives CAISDSLAGGRNEQFF.

This clone showed up just a few times. The rearrangement joins TRBV7-2 to TRBJ2-2; TRBD1 might be the D (6 bases). The CDR3 is 15 amino acids. The ends were cut back, 6 bases at V and 1 base at J, with 12 bases in the middle. Germline-derived CDR1 and CDR2 are SGHTA and FQGNSA. CDR3 sequence: CASRNRGGNTGELFF. The DNA for the CDR3 is TGTGCCAGCAGAAACAGAGGGGGGAACACCGGGGAGCTGTTTTTT.

J is TRBJ2-3 and V is TRBV5-1, with 15 bases identical to TRBD2. After removal of 2 bases from V and 3 bases from J, the junction contained 1 base not matched to a gene. This CDR3 has 16 residues. The germline V gene has CDR1 SGHRS and CDR2 YFSETQ. CDR3: CASSFGLAGGTDTQYF. The CDR3, as DNA: TGCGCCAGCAGCTTCGGACTAGCGGGAGGGACAGATACGCAGTATTTT. Variable domain in full (rest from reference TRBV5-1 and TRBJ2-3): KAGVTQTPRYLIKTRGQQVTLSCSPISGHRSVSWYQQTPGQGLQFLFEYFSETQRNKGNFPGRFSGRQFSNSRSEMNVSTLELGDSALYLCASSFGLAGGTDTQYFGPGTRLTVL.

The CDR3 nucleotides are TGTGCCAGCAGCTCGCAGCCCGCAGGGGCTGGAAACACCATATATTTT. Translation gives CASSSQPAGAGNTIYF. This sequence joins TRBV9 and TRBJ1-3, with a weak D call TRBD1 (6 bases). CDR1 SGDLS and CDR2 YYNGEE come from the germline V gene. The CDR3 covers 16 residues. V lost 4 bases, J lost 2 bases, and 16 bases lay in between.

The J gene is TRBJ2-7, the V gene TRBV6-5, with D perhaps matching TRBD1 (5 bases). V dropped 5 bases and J dropped 2 bases, with 13 bases sitting between them. Germline V gene lookup returns CDR1 MNHEY and CDR2 SVGAGI. CDR3 length equals 14 residues. The DNA of the CDR3 is TGTGCCAGCAGTGTTCGCCAGGGTCCCTACGAGCAGTACTTC. Protein sequence: CASSVRQGPYEQYF.

The chain has TRBV6-1 and TRBJ2-7; a possible D gene is TRBD2 (5 bases). This CDR3 contains 15 residues. Germline CDR1 MNHNS, CDR2 SASEGT. V was pared by 0 bases and J by 0 bases, with 9 bases between. This chain's CDR3 is CASSEAWESSYEQYF. CDR3 nucleotides: TGTGCCAGCAGTGAAGCCTGGGAGTCCTCCTACGAGCAGTACTTC.